The 9 T cell receptor beta chains in this list originate from one sample, sequenced in a study of OX40 agonist ivuxolimab in advanced cancers. Data came from immunoSEQ multiplex PCR; TCRdb stores just in-frame clones and leaves some out. The table shows some 50,000 clones, with around 85% occurring only once. The starting material was CD4+ or CD8+ T cells sorted from blood, obtained in a trial of the OX40 agonist ivuxolimab. The source is an adult with an advanced solid tumor such as melanoma, head and neck, liver or kidney cancer.

Comments on this clone: At one end, the junction sequence differs from germline, possibly due to a read error. This CDR3 is CASSLQQNAEAFF. The CDR3 bases are TGTGCCAGCAGCTTACAACAGAACGCTGAAGCTTTCTTT. This chain links TRBV7-3 with TRBJ1-1; the D is unclear. The CDR3 spans 13 residues. Germline CDR1 reads SGHTA; CDR2 reads FQGTGA.

V gene TRBV5-1 combines with J gene TRBJ2-7; D unclear. V gave up 0 bases and J gave up 0 bases, with 7 bases separating them. Germline values: CDR1 SGHRS, CDR2 YFSETQ. The CDR3 is made up of 14 amino acids. DNA for the CDR3: TGCGCCAGCAGCTTGGCTCAGAGCTCCTACGAGCAGTACTTC. As protein: CASSLAQSSYEQYF.

CDR3 region: CASSPRQGVAGEQYF. CDR3 in DNA: TGTGCCAGCAGTCCCAGACAGGGGGTGGCAGGGGAGCAGTACTTC. The genes are TRBV27 and TRBJ2-7; 9 bases align to TRBD1. Per the germline V gene, CDR1 is MNHEY and CDR2 is SMNVEV (reference sequence). V lost 5 bases to trimming and J lost 7 bases; unmatched junction nucleotides: 12. This CDR3 has 15 residues.

By its share, this clone is medium-sized. The rearrangement joins TRBV19 to TRBJ1-5; a possible D gene is TRBD1 (5 bases). From germline, CDR1 is LNHDA and CDR2 SQIVND (reference sequence). This CDR3 has 17 amino acids. V lost 7 bases, J lost 2 bases, and 21 bases lay in between. DNA of the CDR3: TGTGCCAGTACCCCAATACCCAGGGAGGCACGCAATCAGCCCCAGCATTTT. Amino acid sequence: CASTPIPREARNQPQHF.

V gene TRBV7-9 combines with J gene TRBJ1-1; no definite D call. V dropped 7 bases and J dropped 5 bases, with 11 bases sitting between them. Germline V gene data show CDR1 as SEHNR and CDR2 as FQNEAQ (reference sequence). The CDR3 is 12 amino acids. CDR3 protein: CASTLGWTEAFF. In DNA, the CDR3 is TGTGCCAGCACCCTGGGGTGGACTGAAGCTTTCTTT.

V and J are TRBV9 and TRBJ2-6, with TRBD2 as a possible D gene (7 bases). CDR1 SGDLS and CDR2 YYNGEE come from the germline V gene. CDR3 length equals 18 residues. Trimming removed 3 bases at V and 2 bases at J, with 18 bases between. The DNA for the CDR3 is TGTGCCAGCAGCGCTAATCGGGGGGCGCTCCCTGGGGCCAACGTCCTGACTTTC. This sequence encodes CASSANRGALPGANVLTF.

This chain links TRBV19 with TRBJ2-1; 9 nucleotides match TRBD2. V was pared by 5 bases and J by 1 base, with 6 bases of the junction left unmatched. The CDR3 loop spans 16 amino acids. Germline V gives CDR1 LNHDA, CDR2 SQIVND (reference sequence). CDR3 nucleotides: TGTGCCAGTAGTGGGCTAGCGGGAAAGTCCTACAATGAGCAGTTCTTC. Translating gives CASSGLAGKSYNEQFF. The full variable domain, in which reference TRBV19 and TRBJ2-1 provide the parts outside the CDR3, is DGGITQSPKYLFRKEGQNVTLSCEQNLNHDAMYWYRQDPGQGLRLIYYSQIVNDFQKGDIAEGYSVSREKKESFPLTVTSAQKNPTAFYLCASSGLAGKSYNEQFFGPGTRLTVL.

This clone has a single count. The J gene is TRBJ2-1, the V gene TRBV5-1, with 8 bases lining up with TRBD2. After removal of 0 bases from V and 7 bases from J, the junction contained 3 bases not matched to a gene. This CDR3 comprises 14 residues. Per the germline V gene, CDR1 is SGHRS and CDR2 is YFSETQ. The CDR3 sequence is CASSLDREGNEQFF. The CDR3 DNA reads as TGCGCCAGCAGCTTGGACCGGGAGGGGAATGAGCAGTTCTTC.

This clone has just a few counts. The V and J genes are TRBV5-1 and TRBJ1-5; D uncertain. Germline values: CDR1 SGHRS, CDR2 YFSETQ. V was trimmed by 0 bases and J by 5 bases, leaving 6 bases between them. The CDR3 spans 13 residues. The CDR3 region has the DNA TGCGCCAGCAGCTTGGAAGGACATCAGCCCCAGCATTTT. It codes for CASSLEGHQPQHF.